The clone carrying this TCR beta chain came up a few times. The data are from a study of PD-1 blockade in mismatch repair-deficient tumors. There are 12 residues in the CDR3. Germline V lookup: CDR1 MNHNY, CDR2 SVGAGI (reference sequence). Trimming cost V 2 bases and J 6 bases, with 6 bases left between them. Method: immunoSEQ multiplex PCR; TCRdb's copy keeps in-frame clones and lacks some. The data show approximately 22,000 clones, with just under 85% seen just once and 17% held by the top ten. This chain links TRBV6-6 with TRBJ2-3; no definite D call. This sample comprised peripheral blood, obtained 2 weeks after starting pembrolizumab. This clonotype was obtained from an adult with mismatch repair-deficient cancer. CDR3 coding DNA: TGTGCCAGCAGTTACCTAGACGATACGCAGTATTTT. Its protein product is CASSYLDDTQYF.